This record concerns one T cell receptor beta chain sequence. What it binds is not known. The sample belongs to a study of CD8+ T cells in alopecia areata. The CDR3 spans 14 residues. V was pared by 1 base and J by 1 base, with 8 bases between. Reverse transcription of extracted RNA yielded cDNA, which provided the sequencing template. Repertoires were generated with immunoSEQ multiplex PCR, while TCRdb's copy carries only in-frame clones and drops some. This sample carries 7,000 to 9,000 clones, 55% to 70% of them seen once, and the ten largest clones take roughly an eighth. Lesional scalp punch biopsies and peripheral blood came from alopecia areata patients. Study observations and caveats: Scalp repertoires also include resident alphabeta T cells from normal skin. Researchers reported that TCR sharing among patients proved less clear than in mice, possibly HLA-linked.

The source was skin, collected at week 0. This receptor was identified in a human donor with alopecia areata. This chain links TRBV5-7 with TRBJ1-1; D remains ambiguous. TRBV5-7 is identified as an open reading frame with a role that is uncertain. In nucleotides, the CDR3 is TGTGCCAGCAGCTTGACCCTGACGAACACTGAAGCTTTCTTT. Translation gives CASSLTLTNTEAFF.